This TCR beta chain was sequenced in a study of vaccination effects on CD4 cells after COVID-19. Study-wide background: All study participants received two doses of BNT162b2 or mRNA-1273 vaccine.

There are 13 residues in the CDR3. Trimming took 6 bases from V and 2 from J, leaving 10 bases between them. Expansion with viral peptide pools was applied to antigen-specific CD4+ T cells by the ViraFEST assay prior to sequencing. The authors isolated CD4+ T cells after around nine days of culture. Among the vaccine recipients, none had a prior SARS-CoV-2 infection, and nucleocapsid antibodies were negative. Some clones are missing from TCRdb's copy, which holds only in-frame ones; the method was immunoSEQ multiplex PCR. The sample carries some 60,000 clones, 60% to 80% recorded once. Concerning this clone: The antigen is unknown.

V and J are TRBV12-3 or TRBV12-4 and TRBJ1-2; D not certain. The clonotype was recovered from a human donor who received a COVID-19 vaccine. The sample in question was CD4+ T cells from PBMCs cultured with HCoV-NL63 spike peptides, obtained before COVID-19 vaccination. CDR3 nucleotide sequence: TGTGCCAGCAGCACAACACCGAACTATGGCTACACCTTC. Protein product: CASSTTPNYGYTF.